The sequence of this T cell receptor (beta chain) was determined in a study of Ad26.COV2.S vaccination and SARS-CoV-2 variants. The CDR3 covers 13 residues. The V and J ends lost 3 bases and 2 bases respectively, with 7 bases between them. The V gene's germline CDR1 is SEHNR and CDR2 FQNEAQ (reference sequence). Stated treatment: around 19 received Ad26.COV2.S at low or high dose, single or two shots; 5 received placebo; per-sample allocation not given. Following the first vaccine or placebo injection, samples were taken on day 63. The table came from immunoSEQ multiplex PCR; TCRdb's copy has only in-frame clones and leaves some out. The sample holds about 350,000 clones, 70% to 90% seen once. This clone was seen only once.

This clonotype was sampled from a person between 18 and 59 years old who received the Ad26.COV2.S COVID-19 vaccine or a placebo. Sequences were derived from peripheral blood, sampled in a trial of Ad26.COV2.S vaccine versus placebo. The chain has TRBV7-9 and TRBJ1-1, with no clear D. The CDR3 coding sequence is TGTGCCAGCAGCTTCGACCTTAACACTGAAGCTTTCTTT. It is translated as CASSFDLNTEAFF.